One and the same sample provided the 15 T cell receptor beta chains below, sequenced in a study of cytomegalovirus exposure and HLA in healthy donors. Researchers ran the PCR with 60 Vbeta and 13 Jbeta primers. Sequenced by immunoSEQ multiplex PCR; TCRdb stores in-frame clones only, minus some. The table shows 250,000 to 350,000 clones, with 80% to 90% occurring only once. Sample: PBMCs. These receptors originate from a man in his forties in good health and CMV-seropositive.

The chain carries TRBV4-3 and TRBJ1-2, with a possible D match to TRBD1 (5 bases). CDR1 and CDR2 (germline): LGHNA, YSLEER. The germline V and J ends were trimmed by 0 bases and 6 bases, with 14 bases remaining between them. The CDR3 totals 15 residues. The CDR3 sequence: CASSQDIRAGDGYTF. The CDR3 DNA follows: TGCGCCAGCAGCCAAGATATCAGGGCTGGGGATGGCTACACCTTC.

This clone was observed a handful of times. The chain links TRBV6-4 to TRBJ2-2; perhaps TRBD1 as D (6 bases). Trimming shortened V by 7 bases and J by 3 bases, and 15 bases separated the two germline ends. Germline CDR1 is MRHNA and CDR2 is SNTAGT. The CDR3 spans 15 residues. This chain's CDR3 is CASNQGPAHTGELFF. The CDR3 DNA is TGTGCCAGCAACCAGGGGCCAGCGCACACCGGGGAGCTGTTTTTT.

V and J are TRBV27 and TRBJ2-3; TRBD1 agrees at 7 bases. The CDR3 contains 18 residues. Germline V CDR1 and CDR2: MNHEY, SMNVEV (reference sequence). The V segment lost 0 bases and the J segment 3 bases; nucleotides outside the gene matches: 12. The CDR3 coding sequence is TGTGCCAGCAGTTTATCGCCCCCCACAGGGGAACTTACAGATACGCAGTATTTT. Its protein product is CASSLSPPTGELTDTQYF.

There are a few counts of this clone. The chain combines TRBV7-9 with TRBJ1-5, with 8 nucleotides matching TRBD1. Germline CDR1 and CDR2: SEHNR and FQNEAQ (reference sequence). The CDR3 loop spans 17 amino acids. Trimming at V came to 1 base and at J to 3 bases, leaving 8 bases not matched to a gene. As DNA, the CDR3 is TGTGCCAGCAGCTTAGACGTTCCGGGACAGGACAATCAGCCCCAGCATTTT. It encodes CASSLDVPGQDNQPQHF.

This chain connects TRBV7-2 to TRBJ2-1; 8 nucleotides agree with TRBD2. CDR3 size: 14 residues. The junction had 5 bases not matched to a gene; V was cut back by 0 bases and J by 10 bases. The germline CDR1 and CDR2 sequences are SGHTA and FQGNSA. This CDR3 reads CASSLARGVGEQFF. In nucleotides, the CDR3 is TGTGCCAGCAGCTTAGCGCGGGGGGTAGGGGAGCAGTTCTTC.

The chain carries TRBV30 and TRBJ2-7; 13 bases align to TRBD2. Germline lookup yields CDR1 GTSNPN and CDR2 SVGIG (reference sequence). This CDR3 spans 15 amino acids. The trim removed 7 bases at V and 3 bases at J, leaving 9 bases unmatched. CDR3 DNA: TGTGCCTCAAACCTCGGGACTAGCGGGAACTACGAGCAGTACTTC. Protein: CASNLGTSGNYEQYF.

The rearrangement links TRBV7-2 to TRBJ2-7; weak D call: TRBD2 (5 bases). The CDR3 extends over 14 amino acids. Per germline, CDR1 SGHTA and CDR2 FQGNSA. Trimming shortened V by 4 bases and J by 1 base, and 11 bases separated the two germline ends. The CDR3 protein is CASSSRVGSYEQYF. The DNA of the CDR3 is TGTGCCAGCAGCTCGAGGGTTGGTTCCTACGAGCAGTACTTC.

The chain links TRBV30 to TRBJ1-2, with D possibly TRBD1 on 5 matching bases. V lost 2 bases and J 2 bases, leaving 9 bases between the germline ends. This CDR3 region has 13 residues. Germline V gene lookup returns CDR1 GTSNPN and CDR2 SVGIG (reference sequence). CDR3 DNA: TGTGCCTGGAGTATTGGGGGGAACTATGGCTACACCTTC. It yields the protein CAWSIGGNYGYTF.

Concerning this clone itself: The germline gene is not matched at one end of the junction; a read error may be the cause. The CDR3: CASLSPRGDRPYGCTF. The CDR3 DNA reads TGTGCCAGCCTCTCGCCAAGGGGGGACAGGCCGTATGGCTGCACCTTC. The chain couples TRBV28 to TRBJ1-2; 8 nucleotides match TRBD1. Germline assignment: CDR1 MDHEN and CDR2 SYDVKM. The CDR3 consists of 16 residues.

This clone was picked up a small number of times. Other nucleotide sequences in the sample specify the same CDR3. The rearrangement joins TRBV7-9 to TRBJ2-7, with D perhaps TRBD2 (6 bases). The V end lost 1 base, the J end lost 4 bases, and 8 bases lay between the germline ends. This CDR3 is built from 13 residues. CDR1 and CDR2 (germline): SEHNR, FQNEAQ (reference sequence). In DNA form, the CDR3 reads TGTGCCAGCAGCTTAGTCGGGGGTTACGAGCAGTACTTC. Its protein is CASSLVGGYEQYF.

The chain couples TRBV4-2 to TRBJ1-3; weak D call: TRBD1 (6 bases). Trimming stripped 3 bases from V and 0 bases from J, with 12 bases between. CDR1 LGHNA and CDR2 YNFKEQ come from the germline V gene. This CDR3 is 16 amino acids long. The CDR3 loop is CASSQGDRSSGNTIYF. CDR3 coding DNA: TGTGCCAGCAGCCAGGGTGACAGGTCCTCTGGAAACACCATATATTTT.

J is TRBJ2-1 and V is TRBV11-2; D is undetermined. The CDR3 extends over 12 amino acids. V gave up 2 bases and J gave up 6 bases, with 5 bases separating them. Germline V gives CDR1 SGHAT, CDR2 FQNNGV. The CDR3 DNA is TGTGCCAGCAGCTTACACGGCAATGAGCAGTTCTTC. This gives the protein CASSLHGNEQFF.

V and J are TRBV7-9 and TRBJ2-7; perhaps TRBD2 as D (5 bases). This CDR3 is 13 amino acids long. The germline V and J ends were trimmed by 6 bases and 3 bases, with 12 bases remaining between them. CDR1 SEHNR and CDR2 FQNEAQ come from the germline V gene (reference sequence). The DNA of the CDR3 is TGTGCCAGCAGGCCTCCGGGAAACTACGAGCAGTACTTC. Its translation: CASRPPGNYEQYF. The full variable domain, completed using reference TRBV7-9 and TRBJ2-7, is DTGVSQNPRHKITKRGQNVTFRCDPISEHNRLYWYRQTLGQGPEFLTYFQNEAQLEKSRLLSDRFSAERPKGSFSTLEIQRTEQGDSAMYLCASRPPGNYEQYFGPGTRLTVT.

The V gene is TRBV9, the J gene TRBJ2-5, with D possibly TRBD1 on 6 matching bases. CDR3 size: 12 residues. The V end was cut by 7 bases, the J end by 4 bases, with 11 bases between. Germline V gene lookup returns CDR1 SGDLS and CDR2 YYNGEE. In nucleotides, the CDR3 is TGTGCCAGCGGTGCAGGGGTAGAGACCCAGTACTTC. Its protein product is CASGAGVETQYF.

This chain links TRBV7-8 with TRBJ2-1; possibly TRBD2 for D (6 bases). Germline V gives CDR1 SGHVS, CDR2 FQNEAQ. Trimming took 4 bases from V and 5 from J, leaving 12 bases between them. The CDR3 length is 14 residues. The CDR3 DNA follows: TGTGCCAGCAGCTATCGGGACTCTAACAATGAGCAGTTCTTC. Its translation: CASSYRDSNNEQFF.